Sequencing of this T cell receptor (beta chain) was carried out in a study of OX40 agonist ivuxolimab in advanced cancers. Repertoires were generated with immunoSEQ multiplex PCR, while TCRdb's copy carries only in-frame clones and drops some. The sample lists approximately 79,000 clones; approximately 95% were seen once. Here the sequenced sample was CD4+ or CD8+ T cells sorted from blood, taken in a trial of the OX40 agonist ivuxolimab. This clonotype originated in an adult with an advanced solid tumor such as melanoma, head and neck, liver or kidney cancer.

The CDR3 bases are TGTGCCAGCAGTTTATCGGCCCCCACTGAAGCTTTCTTT. Residues: CASSLSAPTEAFF. The J gene is TRBJ1-1, the V gene TRBV27; D is unresolved. Between the trimmed V and J ends, which lost 0 bases and 4 bases, there was a span of 6 bases. From germline, CDR1 is MNHEY and CDR2 SMNVEV (reference sequence). This CDR3 contains 13 residues.